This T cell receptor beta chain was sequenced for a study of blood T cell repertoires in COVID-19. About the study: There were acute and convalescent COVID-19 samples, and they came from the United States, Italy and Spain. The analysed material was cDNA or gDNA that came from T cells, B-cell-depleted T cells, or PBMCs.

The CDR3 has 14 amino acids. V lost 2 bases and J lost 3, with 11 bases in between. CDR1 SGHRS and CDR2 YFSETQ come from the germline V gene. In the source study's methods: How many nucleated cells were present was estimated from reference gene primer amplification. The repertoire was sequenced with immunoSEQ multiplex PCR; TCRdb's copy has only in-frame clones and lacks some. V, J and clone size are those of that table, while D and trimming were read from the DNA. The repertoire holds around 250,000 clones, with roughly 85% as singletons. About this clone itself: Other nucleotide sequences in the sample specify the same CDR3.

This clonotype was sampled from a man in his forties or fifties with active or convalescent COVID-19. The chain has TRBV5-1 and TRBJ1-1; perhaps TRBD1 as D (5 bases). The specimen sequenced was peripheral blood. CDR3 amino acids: CASSFQGADTEAFF. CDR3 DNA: TGCGCCAGCAGCTTCCAGGGCGCGGACACTGAAGCTTTCTTT.